This T cell receptor (beta chain) was identified during a study of CD8 T cells in Susac syndrome. General study findings and limits: In total CD8+ repertoires, over 15 Susac-specific public clones were found, and CD8+ TEMRA repertoires had a few.

As for this clonotype: Its antigen is unknown.

Trimming shortened V by 4 bases and J by 2 bases, and 10 bases separated the two germline ends. The germline V gene has CDR1 KGHDR and CDR2 SFDVKD. The CDR3 length is 14 residues. Reverse transcription of 0.5 to 1 ug RNA was performed with random hexamers. TCRdb analysed the immunoSEQ multiplex PCR reads with MiXCR anew, one entry per CDR3 protein. The data contain about 82,000 distinct CDR3 sequences, 95% to 97% of them singletons. The TCR was taken from a human donor with Susac syndrome. The gene calls are TRBV24-1 and TRBJ1-2, with D unresolved. The sequenced material came from CD8+ T cells from PBMCs. The CDR3 DNA follows: TGTGCCACCAGTGAAAGGTCAGGCAACTATGGCTACACCTTC. Its protein is CATSERSGNYGYTF.